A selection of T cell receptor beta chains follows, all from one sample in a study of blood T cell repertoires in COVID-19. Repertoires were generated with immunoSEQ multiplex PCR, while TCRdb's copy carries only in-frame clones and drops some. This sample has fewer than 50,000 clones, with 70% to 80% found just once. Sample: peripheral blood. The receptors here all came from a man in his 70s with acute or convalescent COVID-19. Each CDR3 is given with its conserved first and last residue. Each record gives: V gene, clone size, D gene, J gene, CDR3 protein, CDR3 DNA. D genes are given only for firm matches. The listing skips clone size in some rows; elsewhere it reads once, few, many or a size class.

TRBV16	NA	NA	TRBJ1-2	CASSQSGGGESGYTF	TGTGCCAGCAGCCAATCCGGCGGGGGTGAAAGTGGCTACACCTTC
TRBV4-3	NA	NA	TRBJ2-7	CASSQDRGPYEQYF	TGCGCCAGCAGCCAAGACAGGGGACCTTACGAGCAGTACTTC
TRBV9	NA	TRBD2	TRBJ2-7	CASSVAPAGGRGEQYF	TGTGCCAGCAGCGTAGCCCCAGCGGGGGGGCGGGGCGAGCAGTACTTC
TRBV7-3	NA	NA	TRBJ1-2	CASSLAGVGGGYTF	TGTGCCAGCAGCTTAGCAGGGGTAGGCGGTGGCTACACCTTC
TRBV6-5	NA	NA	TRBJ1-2	CASSNPSQVYGYTF	TGTGCCAGCAGCAATCCCTCTCAGGTCTATGGCTACACCTTC
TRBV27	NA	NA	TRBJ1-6	CATSPRNTLHF	TGTGCCACCTCCCCGAGGAATACCCTCCACTTT
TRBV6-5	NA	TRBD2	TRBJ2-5	CASKASGETQYF	TGTGCCAGCAAGGCTAGCGGCGAGACCCAGTACTTC
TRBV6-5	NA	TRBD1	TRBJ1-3	CASSTDRGSGNTIYF	TGTGCCAGCAGTACCGACAGGGGCTCTGGAAACACCATATATTTT
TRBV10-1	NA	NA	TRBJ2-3	CASRTDGTDTQYF	TGCGCCAGCAGGACAGACGGCACAGATACGCAGTATTTT
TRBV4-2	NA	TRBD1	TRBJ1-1	CASSQEGQGTTEAFF	TGTGCCAGCAGCCAAGAGGGACAGGGGACCACTGAAGCTTTCTTT
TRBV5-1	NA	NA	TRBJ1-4	CASSPGSLNEKLFF	TGCGCCAGCAGCCCAGGGTCCTTGAATGAAAAACTGTTTTTT
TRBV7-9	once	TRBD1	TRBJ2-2	CASSPGQVYTGELFF	TGTGCCAGCAGCCCTGGACAGGTATACACCGGGGAGCTGTTTTTT
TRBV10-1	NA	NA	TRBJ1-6	CASSDFPEESLPNSPLHF	TGCGCCAGCAGTGACTTCCCAGAGGAGAGTCTCCCTAATTCACCCCTCCACTTT
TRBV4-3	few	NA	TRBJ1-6	CASQSGQRRDNSPLHF	TGCGCCAGCCAATCTGGACAGCGCAGGGATAATTCACCCCTCCACTTT
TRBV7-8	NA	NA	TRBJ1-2	CASSLGTEINYGYTF	TGTGCCAGCAGCTTAGGGACAGAAATTAACTATGGCTACACCTTC
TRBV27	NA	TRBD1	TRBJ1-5	CASSSIQGYSNQPQHF	TGTGCCAGCAGTTCCATACAGGGGTATAGCAATCAGCCCCAGCATTTT
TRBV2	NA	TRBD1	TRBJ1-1	CATPPGQLNTEAFF	TGTGCCACACCTCCGGGACAGCTGAACACTGAAGCTTTCTTT
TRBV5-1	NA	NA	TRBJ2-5	CASSLGQAYQETQYF	TGCGCCAGCAGCTTGGGCCAAGCGTACCAAGAGACCCAGTACTTC
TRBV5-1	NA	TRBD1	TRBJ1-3	CASSLGTGRNTIYF	TGCGCCAGCAGCTTAGGGACAGGGAGAAACACCATATATTTT
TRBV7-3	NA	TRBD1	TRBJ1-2	CASSSRQGNGYTF	TGTGCCAGCAGCTCTAGACAGGGCAATGGCTACACCTTC
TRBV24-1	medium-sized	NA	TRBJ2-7	CATMSTTYEQYF	TGTGCCACCATGTCTACGACCTACGAGCAGTACTTC
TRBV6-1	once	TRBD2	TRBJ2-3	CASSDGGETDTQYF	TGTGCCAGCAGTGACGGGGGGGAGACAGATACGCAGTATTTT
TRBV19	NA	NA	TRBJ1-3	CASSETGSGNTIYF	TGTGCCAGTAGTGAAACGGGCTCTGGAAACACCATATATTTT